One sample yielded the 30 T cell receptor beta chains listed below, sequenced in a study of blood T cell repertoires in COVID-19 (dated by TCRdb to the early 2020s). Libraries were made using the immunoSEQ multiplex PCR assay. TCRdb took this table from immuneACCESS and kept in-frame rearrangements with V and J called. Such tables lack part of the clones; where checked against another copy, unresolved V genes explain under half of the gap, and the rest is unexplained. For this sample the table gives 150,000 to 200,000 clones, of which less than 90% were detected only once. The ten largest clones capture around 2.3% of the sample. The sequencing sample was made of peripheral blood. Every receptor here comes from a man between 70 and 80 years old with active or convalescent COVID-19.

The count of this clone is one. The rearrangement uses TRBV30 and TRBJ2-3, with TRBD2 identical over 11 bases. The CDR3 is 16 residues long. V was clipped by 2 bases and J by 7 bases; unmatched bases: 11. Germline V CDR1 and CDR2: GTSNPN, SVGIG (reference sequence). The CDR3 nucleotides read TGTGCCTGGAGTCCGATAGCGGGAGGGTTCGGTAATACGCAGTATTTT. Its protein is CAWSPIAGGFGNTQYF.

V and J are TRBV28 and TRBJ2-2, with 9 bases aligning to TRBD2. Germline V CDR1 and CDR2: MDHEN, SYDVKM. CDR3 size: 17 residues. Losses at the gene ends were 7 bases for V and 1 base for J; bases not matched to a gene: 10. The CDR3 bases are TGTGCCAGCACCCTACTGGCGGGAGGGCGGAACACCGGGGAGCTGTTTTTT. Its translation is CASTLLAGGRNTGELFF.

The rearrangement uses TRBV6-5 and TRBJ2-2, with D perhaps matching TRBD2 (7 bases). Germline V lookup: CDR1 MNHEY, CDR2 SVGAGI. The CDR3 totals 15 residues. Trimming stripped 6 bases from V and 5 bases from J, with 16 bases between. The CDR3 protein is CASRPGGRVTGELFF. DNA of the CDR3: TGTGCCAGCAGACCCGGGGGGCGGGTGACCGGGGAGCTGTTTTTT.

This clone was recorded a few times. The chain joins TRBV3-1 (or the pseudogene TRBV3-2) to TRBJ2-1; TRBD1 matches at 11 bases. Trimming took 2 bases from V and 9 from J; bases not matched to a gene: 3. The CDR3 loop spans 14 amino acids. CDR1 and CDR2 from the germline V gene are LGHDT and YNNKEL (reference sequence). The CDR3 region has the DNA TGTGCCAGCAGCCAACGGACAGGGGGCGTTGAGCAGTTCTTC. Its translation: CASSQRTGGVEQFF.

The chain combines TRBV5-6 with TRBJ2-1; D gene ambiguous. The ends were cut back, 3 bases at V and 5 bases at J, with 15 bases in the middle. Germline V gene lookup returns CDR1 SGHDT and CDR2 YYEEEE. CDR3 size: 15 residues. CDR3 DNA sequence: TGTGCCAGCAGCTCACTGACCCGACTTCACAATGAGCAGTTCTTC. It encodes CASSSLTRLHNEQFF.

The CDR3 DNA is TGCAGTGCTTTTAATAATGAGCAGTTCTTC. Translation: CSAFNNEQFF. This chain uses TRBV20-1 with TRBJ2-1; D gene unclear. This CDR3 region has 10 residues. Between the trimmed V and J ends, which lost 5 bases and 7 bases, there was a span of 6 bases. CDR1 is DFQATT, CDR2 SNEGSKA, per germline (reference sequence).

On this clone: The sample holds other DNA sequences that translate to the same CDR3. The DNA for the CDR3 is TGTGCCAGCAGCTCCCCTACGAGCTCCTACGAGCAGTACTTC. This translates into CASSSPTSSYEQYF. The chain has TRBV11-2 and TRBJ2-7; D not resolved. V lost 4 bases and J 0 bases, leaving 10 bases between the germline ends. Germline-derived CDR1 and CDR2 are SGHAT and FQNNGV. This CDR3 has 14 amino acids.

This chain uses TRBV19 with TRBJ1-5; 11 nucleotides align to TRBD1. The CDR3 length is 15 residues. Germline CDR1 and CDR2: LNHDA and SQIVND (reference sequence). Trimming at V came to 6 bases and at J to 4 bases, leaving 5 bases not matched to a gene. The CDR3 DNA reads as TGTGCCAGTAGCTGGACAGGGGGCGGGAATCAGCCCCAGCATTTT. Protein: CASSWTGGGNQPQHF. Full variable domain (rest looked up from reference TRBV19 and TRBJ1-5): DGGITQSPKYLFRKEGQNVTLSCEQNLNHDAMYWYRQDPGQGLRLIYYSQIVNDFQKGDIAEGYSVSREKKESFPLTVTSAQKNPTAFYLCASSWTGGGNQPQHFGDGTRLSIL.

The chain combines TRBV5-6 with TRBJ2-7; D ambiguous. Per the germline V gene, CDR1 is SGHDT and CDR2 is YYEEEE. This CDR3 region has 14 residues. With 4 bases removed from V and 5 bases from J, the gap between germline ends came to 16 bases. The CDR3 is CASSPPTGPNEQYF. In DNA form, the CDR3 reads TGTGCCAGCAGCCCCCCTACTGGGCCGAACGAGCAGTACTTC. The whole variable domain, remainder taken from reference TRBV5-6 and TRBJ2-7, is DAGVTQSPTHLIKTRGQQVTLRCSPKSGHDTVSWYQQALGQGPQFIFQYYEEEERQRGNFPDRFSGHQFPNYSSELNVNALLLGDSALYLCASSPPTGPNEQYFGPGTRLTVT.

The V gene is TRBV2, the J gene TRBJ2-7, with D hard to call. V gave up 1 base and J gave up 6 bases, with 7 bases separating them. CDR1 is SNHLY and CDR2 is FYNNEI in the germline V gene. This CDR3 contains 12 residues. The CDR3 loop reads CASSEGPAEQYF. In DNA form, the CDR3 reads TGTGCCAGCAGTGAAGGGCCCGCCGAGCAGTACTTC.

Comment on this clone: The sample carries other DNA sequences with the same CDR3. The chain employs TRBV5-1 and TRBJ2-3; 8 nucleotides match TRBD2. Trimming took 2 bases from V and 1 from J; bases not matched to a gene: 3. The CDR3 contains 15 residues. The germline CDR1 and CDR2 sequences are SGHRS and YFSETQ. The CDR3 reads CASSFSGDRTDTQYF. CDR3 sequence (DNA): TGCGCCAGCAGCTTTAGCGGGGACCGCACAGATACGCAGTATTTT.

The chain uses TRBV13 and TRBJ1-4; D is unclear. Per germline, CDR1 PRHDT and CDR2 FYEKMQ (reference sequence). V dropped 4 bases and J dropped 3 bases, with 15 bases sitting between them. There are 16 residues in the CDR3. The CDR3 nucleotides are TGTGCCAGCAGCTCCCCATCTCTGCAGGCTAATGAAAAACTGTTTTTT. Residues: CASSSPSLQANEKLFF.

The J gene is TRBJ1-6, the V gene TRBV28; D gene ambiguous. Germline V CDR1 and CDR2: MDHEN, SYDVKM. The CDR3 contains 15 residues. V lost 3 bases to trimming and J lost 5 bases, with 11 bases between them. Here the CDR3 DNA reads TGTGCCAGCAGTTTCGGCAGACATCATAATTCACCCCTCCACTTT. Translating it yields CASSFGRHHNSPLHF.

The chain is built from TRBV19 and TRBJ2-3, with TRBD2 matching over 10 bases. From germline, CDR1 is LNHDA and CDR2 SQIVND (reference sequence). V trimming: 4 bases; J trimming: 5 bases; junction bases outside the gene matches: 9. The CDR3 sequence is 16 residues long. For the CDR3, the DNA is TGTGCCAGTAGTACCCGACTAGCGGGCGTTGTAGATACGCAGTATTTT. Translation: CASSTRLAGVVDTQYF.

The chain carries TRBV5-1 and TRBJ2-2; no definite D call. The CDR3 covers 13 residues. Per germline, CDR1 SGHRS and CDR2 YFSETQ. Deletions cut 0 bases from V and 7 bases from J, with 7 bases between. CDR3 nucleotides: TGCGCCAGCAGCTTGGTAGTCATCGGGGAGCTGTTTTTT. Protein sequence: CASSLVVIGELFF.

The gene calls are TRBV11-2 and TRBJ2-6; 10 bases line up with TRBD1. The CDR3 covers 18 residues. The germline V gene has CDR1 SGHAT and CDR2 FQNNGV. After removal of 2 bases from V and 2 bases from J, the junction contained 6 bases not matched to a gene. The CDR3 DNA follows: TGTGCCAGCAGCTTATTGGGACAGGGGCCGGCTGGGGCCAACGTCCTGACTTTC. This gives the protein CASSLLGQGPAGANVLTF. Filled out from reference TRBV11-2 and TRBJ2-6, the complete variable domain reads EAGVAQSPRYKIIEKRQSVAFWCNPISGHATLYWYQQILGQGPKLLIQFQNNGVVDDSQLPKDRFSAERLKGVDSTLKIQPAKLEDSAVYLCASSLLGQGPAGANVLTFGAGSRLTVL.

The J gene is TRBJ2-2, the V gene TRBV24-1; 7 nucleotides agree with TRBD1. In germline, CDR1 is KGHDR, CDR2 SFDVKD. Losses at the gene ends were 3 bases for V and 3 bases for J; bases not matched to a gene: 3. The CDR3 is made up of 15 amino acids. The CDR3 loop reads CATSDPGQHTGELFF. CDR3 bases: TGTGCCACCAGTGATCCGGGACAGCACACCGGGGAGCTGTTTTTT.

The chain carries TRBV4-1 and TRBJ1-5, with TRBD1 matching 8 bases. Losses at the gene ends were 2 bases for V and 7 bases for J; bases not matched to a gene: 4. CDR1 and CDR2 (germline): MGHRA, YSYEKL. This CDR3 spans 14 amino acids. In DNA form, the CDR3 reads TGCGCCAGCAGCCAACAGGGGGCCCGGCAGCCCCAGCATTTT. Its translation is CASSQQGARQPQHF.

This chain uses TRBV30 with TRBJ1-6; 8 bases are a match to TRBD1. The CDR3 totals 14 residues. Unmatched junction bases numbered 6, after V lost 2 bases and J lost 9 bases. CDR1 GTSNPN and CDR2 SVGIG come from the germline V gene (reference sequence). CDR3 loop: CAWSWTGLSSPLHF. CDR3 sequence (DNA): TGTGCCTGGAGTTGGACAGGGTTATCTTCACCCCTCCACTTT.

The chain joins TRBV27 to TRBJ1-5; D not certain. Trimming took 4 bases from V and 11 from J, leaving 12 bases between them. Looked up from germline, CDR1 is MNHEY and CDR2 is SMNVEV (reference sequence). The CDR3 covers 12 residues. The CDR3 coding sequence is TGTGCCAGCAGTTCCGGGTCGAGGGCCCAGCATTTT. It yields the protein CASSSGSRAQHF.

The chain joins TRBV28 to TRBJ2-7, with D unclear. The CDR3 consists of 15 residues. V was cut by 5 bases and J by 0 bases, with 14 bases left in between. Germline-derived CDR1 and CDR2 are MDHEN and SYDVKM. For the CDR3, the DNA is TGTGCCAGCAGTCCTGTGGGCGAGAGCTCCTACGAGCAGTACTTC. Amino acid sequence: CASSPVGESSYEQYF.

The J gene is TRBJ1-2, the V gene TRBV2; no firm D call. CDR3 length: 12 amino acids. V lost 3 bases, J lost 5 bases, and 7 bases lay in between. The germline gives CDR1 SNHLY, CDR2 FYNNEI. CDR3 in DNA: TGTGCCAGCAGTGACCGGTTGTATGGCTACACCTTC. This codes for CASSDRLYGYTF.

About this clone itself: The same CDR3 is also encoded by other DNA sequences in this sample. This rearrangement joins TRBV7-9 to TRBJ2-7; D call uncertain. The V gene lost 5 bases and the J gene lost 1 base, with 3 bases spanning the gap. Germline CDR1 SEHNR, CDR2 FQNEAQ (reference sequence). CDR3 length: 11 residues. CDR3 protein: CASSTSYEQYF. The CDR3 DNA reads as TGTGCCAGCAGCACTTCCTACGAGCAGTACTTC.

The chain is built from TRBV30 and TRBJ1-2, with D uncertain. Trimming took 2 bases from V and 6 from J, leaving 7 bases between them. Germline CDR1 is GTSNPN and CDR2 is SVGIG (reference sequence). The CDR3 sequence is 11 residues long. CDR3 bases: TGTGCCTGGAGTCTGGGAGATGGCTACACCTTC. This gives the protein CAWSLGDGYTF.

V usage is TRBV28 and J usage is TRBJ2-2; 7 bases agree with TRBD1. The CDR3 consists of 13 residues. Germline V gene sequence: CDR1 MDHEN, CDR2 SYDVKM. The junction had 0 bases not matched to a gene; V was cut back by 4 bases and J by 4 bases. The CDR3, as DNA: TGTGCCAGCAGTTCAGGGGGCACCGGGGAGCTGTTTTTT. Its translation is CASSSGGTGELFF.

The chain has TRBV6-2 or TRBV6-3 and TRBJ2-7; 7 bases fit TRBD1. V shed 2 bases, J shed 6 bases, and the junction held 10 bases outside the gene matches. The CDR3 covers 15 residues. Germline V gene lookup returns CDR1 MNHEY and CDR2 SVGEGT. This CDR3 is CASSYPTGPLVEQYF. CDR3 sequence (DNA): TGTGCCAGCAGTTACCCGACAGGGCCGTTGGTCGAGCAGTACTTC.

In DNA form, the CDR3 reads TGTGCCAGCAGCATCGGACAAGCTAGCACAGATACGCAGTATTTT. This translates into CASSIGQASTDTQYF. The chain combines TRBV11-2 with TRBJ2-3, with D possibly TRBD1 on 5 matching bases. The CDR3 has 15 residues. Germline V lookup: CDR1 SGHAT, CDR2 FQNNGV. The V end was cut by 5 bases, the J end by 0 bases, with 12 bases between.

This chain joins TRBV2 and TRBJ1-5; maybe TRBD1 (5 bases). Germline V CDR1 and CDR2: SNHLY, FYNNEI. The germline V and J ends were trimmed by 2 bases and 2 bases, with 7 bases remaining between them. The CDR3 is made up of 14 amino acids. CDR3 coding DNA: TGTGCCAGCAGTGAACAGGGTGGCAATCAGCCCCAGCATTTT. Its protein is CASSEQGGNQPQHF.

The sample holds a few counts of this clone. The V call is TRBV4-1, the J call TRBJ1-2, with D perhaps matching TRBD1 (6 bases). CDR3 length: 16 amino acids. Germline V gene lookup returns CDR1 MGHRA and CDR2 YSYEKL. V lost 1 base and J lost 4, with 16 bases in between. The CDR3 spells CASSQGWGRGSYGYTF. DNA for the CDR3: TGCGCCAGCAGCCAAGGGTGGGGAAGGGGGAGCTATGGCTACACCTTC.

V and J are TRBV6-6 and TRBJ2-2; the match to TRBD2 covers 8 bases. The V and J ends lost 0 bases and 5 bases, in that order; junction bases with no gene match: 5. Per the germline V gene, CDR1 is MNHNY and CDR2 is SVGAGI (reference sequence). This CDR3 region has 16 residues. The CDR3 is CASSYSGTGGTGELFF. The CDR3, as DNA: TGTGCCAGCAGTTACTCGGGGACGGGAGGGACCGGGGAGCTGTTTTTT.